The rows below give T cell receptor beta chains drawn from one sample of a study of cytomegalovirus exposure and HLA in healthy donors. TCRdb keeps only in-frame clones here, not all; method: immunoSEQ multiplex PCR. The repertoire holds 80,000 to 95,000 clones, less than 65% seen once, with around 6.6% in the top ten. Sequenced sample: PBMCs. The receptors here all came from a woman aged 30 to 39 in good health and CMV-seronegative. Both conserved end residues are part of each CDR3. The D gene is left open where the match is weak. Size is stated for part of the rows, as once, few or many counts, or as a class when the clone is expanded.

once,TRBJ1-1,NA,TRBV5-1,CASSLAMGQTAEAFF,TGCGCCAGCAGCTTGGCCATGGGGCAGACTGCTGAAGCTTTCTTT
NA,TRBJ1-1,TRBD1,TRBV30,CAWDRGETEAFF,TGTGCCTGGGACAGGGGGGAAACTGAAGCTTTCTTT
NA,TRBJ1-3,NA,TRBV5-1,CASSLRDTRNSGNTIYF,TGCGCCAGCAGCTTAAGGGACACGAGGAACTCTGGAAACACCATATATTTT
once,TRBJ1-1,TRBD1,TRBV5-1,CASNIQGAYTEAFF,TGCGCCAGCAACATACAGGGGGCTTATACTGAAGCTTTCTTT
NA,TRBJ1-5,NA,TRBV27,CASRGGLSNQPQHF,TGTGCCAGCAGGGGGGGACTTAGCAATCAGCCCCAGCATTTT
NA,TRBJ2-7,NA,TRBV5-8,CASNPLQTYAYEQYF,TGTGCCAGCAACCCCCTACAGACATATGCCTACGAGCAGTACTTC
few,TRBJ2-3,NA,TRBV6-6,CASSYRLATSTDTQYF,TGTGCCAGCAGTTACCGCCTAGCGACTAGCACAGATACGCAGTATTTT
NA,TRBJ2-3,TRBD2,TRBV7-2,CASSSQRGGTDTQYF,TGTGCCAGCAGCTCCCAGCGGGGGGGCACAGATACGCAGTATTTT
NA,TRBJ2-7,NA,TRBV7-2,CASSLLLAYEQYF,TGTGCCAGCAGCTTATTACTAGCCTACGAGCAGTACTTC
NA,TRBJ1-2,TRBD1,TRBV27,CASSFLSGTGGGYTF,TGTGCCAGCAGTTTTCTTTCCGGGACAGGTGGCGGCTACACCTTC
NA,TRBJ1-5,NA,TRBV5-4,CASSFQTPVLRPQHF,TGTGCCAGCAGCTTCCAGACACCTGTCTTACGTCCCCAGCATTTT
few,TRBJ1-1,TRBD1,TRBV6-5,CASSTTGATEAFF,TGTGCCAGCAGTACGACAGGGGCCACTGAAGCTTTCTTT
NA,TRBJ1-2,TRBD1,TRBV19,CASSVTGTGGGYTF,TGTGCCAGTAGTGTAACCGGGACAGGGGGCGGCTACACCTTC
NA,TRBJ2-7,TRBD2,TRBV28,CASSPGTSTPYEQYF,TGTGCCAGCAGTCCCGGGACTAGCACACCCTACGAGCAATACTTC
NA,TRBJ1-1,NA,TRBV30,CAWTARRATEAFF,TGTGCCTGGACGGCCAGGAGGGCAACTGAAGCTTTCTTT
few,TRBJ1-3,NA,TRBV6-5,CASSLTVSSGNTIYF,TGTGCCAGCAGCCTAACAGTCTCCTCTGGAAACACCATATATTTT
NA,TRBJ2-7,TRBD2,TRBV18,CASSPPGTSGGSYEQYF,TGTGCCAGCTCACCACCGGGGACTAGCGGGGGGTCCTACGAGCAGTACTTC
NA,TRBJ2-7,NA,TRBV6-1,CASTDRSPYEQYF,TGTGCCAGCACCGACAGGTCTCCCTACGAGCAGTACTTC
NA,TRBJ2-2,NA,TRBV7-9,CASSLSAGELFF,TGTGCCAGCAGCTTATCGGCCGGGGAGCTGTTTTTT
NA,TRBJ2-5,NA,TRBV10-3,CAIKGDPETQYF,TGTGCCATCAAAGGGGATCCCGAGACCCAGTACTTC
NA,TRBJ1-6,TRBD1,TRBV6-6,CASSTGQGAYSPLHF,TGTGCCAGCAGTACCGGACAGGGGGCCTATTCACCCCTCCACTTT
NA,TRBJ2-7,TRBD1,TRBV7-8,CASSLVRQGAVYEQYF,TGTGCCAGCAGCTTAGTTCGACAGGGAGCCGTCTACGAGCAGTACTTC
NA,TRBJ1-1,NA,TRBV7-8,CASSLGGRVTEAFF,TGTGCCAGCAGCTTGGGGGGACGGGTCACTGAAGCTTTCTTT
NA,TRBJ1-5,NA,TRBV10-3,CAIGRGGDQPQHF,TGTGCCATCGGGCGGGGTGGGGATCAGCCCCAGCATTTT
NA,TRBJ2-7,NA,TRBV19,CASSIIGGLPSEQYF,TGTGCCAGTAGTATAATCGGAGGGCTTCCCTCCGAGCAGTACTTC
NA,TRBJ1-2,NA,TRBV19,CASRGGRRINYGYIF,TGTGCCAGTAGAGGGGGACGGAGGATTAACTATGGCTACATCTTC
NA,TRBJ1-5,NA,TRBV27,CASSLGGDQPQHF,TGTGCCAGCAGTTTGGGGGGGGATCAGCCCCAGCATTTT
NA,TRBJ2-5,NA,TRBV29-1,CSGGRQGGETQYF,TGCAGCGGCGGAAGGCAGGGTGGGGAGACCCAGTACTTC